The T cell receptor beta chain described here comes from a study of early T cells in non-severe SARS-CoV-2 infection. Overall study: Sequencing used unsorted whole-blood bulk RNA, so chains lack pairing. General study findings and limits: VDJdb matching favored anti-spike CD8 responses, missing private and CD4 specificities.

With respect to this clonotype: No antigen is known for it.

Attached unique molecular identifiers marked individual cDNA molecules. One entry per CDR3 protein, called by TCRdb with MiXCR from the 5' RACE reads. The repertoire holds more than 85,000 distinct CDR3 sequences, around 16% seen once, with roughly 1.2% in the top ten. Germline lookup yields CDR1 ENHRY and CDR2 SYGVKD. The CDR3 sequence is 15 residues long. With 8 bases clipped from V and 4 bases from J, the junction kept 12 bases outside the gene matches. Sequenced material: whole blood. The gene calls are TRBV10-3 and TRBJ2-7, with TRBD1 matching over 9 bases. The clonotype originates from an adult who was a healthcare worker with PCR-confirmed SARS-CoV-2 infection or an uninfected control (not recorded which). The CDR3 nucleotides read TGTGCCATCGGGGACAGGGATGAATGGAGGTACGAGCAGTACTTC. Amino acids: CAIGDRDEWRYEQYF.